This T cell receptor (beta chain) was documented in a study of blood T cell repertoires in COVID-19. Study at large: Samples of COVID-19 (acute and convalescent) were obtained from the United States, Italy and Spain. Nucleic acid was either cDNA or gDNA, and it came from T cells, B-cell-depleted T cells, or PBMCs.

In the study's own analysis: Nucleated cell number was recorded as an estimate derived from reference gene primer amplification. Here immunoSEQ multiplex PCR was the method, and the copy in TCRdb shows in-frame clones only, minus some. D and trimming were read from the DNA, whereas the V and J calls and clone size are those reported in that table. The sample has fewer than 200,000 clones; over 80% are singletons. The trim removed 2 bases at V and 7 bases at J, leaving 7 bases unmatched. There are 14 residues in the CDR3. Germline CDR1 is SGHRS and CDR2 is YFSETQ. In this sample, this clone turned up once.

This sequence was found in a woman aged 45-60 years with acute or convalescent COVID-19. The chain is built from TRBV5-1 and TRBJ1-1; TRBD1 matches at 8 bases. The specimen was peripheral blood. The CDR3 loop is CASSFQGQGSEAFF. The CDR3 region has the DNA TGCGCCAGCAGCTTCCAAGGACAGGGTAGTGAAGCTTTCTTT.